A single sample gave rise to the 30 T cell receptor beta chains below, sequenced in a study of T cell responses to AZD1222 COVID-19 vaccine. Clones were sequenced by immunoSEQ multiplex PCR, and TCRdb holds only the in-frame ones, with some missing. The sample holds some 60,000 clones, nearly 90% seen once. The sample consisted of peripheral blood, taken 28 days after the second AZD1222 dose. The source is an adult who received the AZD1222 COVID-19 vaccine.

The chain is built from TRBV11-2 and TRBJ1-1; a weak D match, TRBD1 (6 bases). Trimming took 2 bases from V and 0 from J, leaving 7 bases between them. The CDR3 length is 14 residues. In germline, CDR1 is SGHAT, CDR2 FQNNGV. This CDR3 is CASSLQGMNTEAFF. DNA of the CDR3: TGTGCCAGCAGCTTACAGGGGATGAACACTGAAGCTTTCTTT.

This rearrangement joins TRBV10-3 to TRBJ2-1, with D unclear. The CDR3 contains 15 residues. Germline V CDR1 and CDR2: ENHRY, SYGVKD. The V gene lost 2 bases and the J gene lost 0 bases, with 8 bases spanning the gap. The CDR3 loop is CAISERASSYNEQFF. Here the CDR3 DNA reads TGTGCCATCAGTGAGAGGGCCAGCTCCTACAATGAGCAGTTCTTC.

The genes are TRBV4-3 and TRBJ2-7; 12 bases map to TRBD2. Per germline, CDR1 LGHNA and CDR2 YSLEER. This CDR3 comprises 16 residues. Losses at the gene ends were 3 bases for V and 1 base for J; bases not matched to a gene: 4. CDR3 nucleotide sequence: TGCGCCAGCAGCCATGCCGGGACTAGCGGGTCCTACGAGCAGTACTTC. It is translated as CASSHAGTSGSYEQYF.

The chain joins TRBV3-1 (or the pseudogene TRBV3-2) to TRBJ1-1, with TRBD1 matching 8 bases. After removal of 3 bases from V and 0 bases from J, the junction contained 6 bases not matched to a gene. CDR3 length: 16 amino acids. Germline V CDR1 and CDR2: LGHDT, YNNKEL (reference sequence). CDR3 residues: CASSQTLGQVNTEAFF. In nucleotides, the CDR3 is TGTGCCAGCAGCCAGACCCTGGGACAGGTGAACACTGAAGCTTTCTTT.

The rearrangement joins TRBV9 to TRBJ2-3; 10 nucleotides agree with TRBD1. The CDR3 has 16 residues. In germline, CDR1 is SGDLS, CDR2 YYNGEE. The ends lost 2 bases at V and 2 bases at J; junction bases unmatched: 5. CDR3 sequence: CASSVGTGDPTDTQYF. Written as DNA, the CDR3 is TGTGCCAGCAGCGTCGGGACAGGGGATCCCACAGATACGCAGTATTTT.

V is TRBV28 and J is TRBJ2-7, with a tentative D call TRBD1 (6 bases). This CDR3 contains 13 residues. Germline V gene lookup returns CDR1 MDHEN and CDR2 SYDVKM. For the CDR3, the DNA is TGTGCTTCGTCAAACTCACAGGGTTACGAGCAGTACTTC. This sequence encodes CASSNSQGYEQYF.

The chain recombines TRBV13 with TRBJ2-7; the D is unclear. The ends were cut back, 4 bases at V and 0 bases at J, with 10 bases in the middle. Germline CDR1 PRHDT, CDR2 FYEKMQ (reference sequence). The CDR3 extends over 14 amino acids. The CDR3 protein is CASSSHSISYEQYF. The CDR3 DNA is TGTGCCAGCAGCTCACACAGTATCTCCTACGAGCAGTACTTC. The full variable domain, completed using reference TRBV13 and TRBJ2-7, is AAGVIQSPRHLIKEKRETATLKCYPIPRHDTVYWYQQGPGQDPQFLISFYEKMQSDKGSIPDRFSAQQFSDYHSELNMSSLELGDSALYFCASSSHSISYEQYFGPGTRLTVT.

This chain uses TRBV10-1 with TRBJ2-5; 8 nucleotides line up with TRBD2. Germline CDR1 WNHNN, CDR2 SYGVQD (reference sequence). The CDR3 loop spans 13 amino acids. V was clipped by 5 bases and J by 5 bases; unmatched bases: 4. For the CDR3, the DNA is TGCGCCAGCAGTTTCGCGGGGGGTGAGACCCAGTACTTC. Translated: CASSFAGGETQYF.

The CDR3 bases are TGTGCCAGCAGTGAGGTCGTTATGGGTTTCTATGGCTACACCTTC. As protein: CASSEVVMGFYGYTF. This sequence joins TRBV6-1 and TRBJ1-2; D is unclear. The CDR3 covers 15 residues. Trimming removed 3 bases from V and 4 bases from J, with 15 bases in between. Germline loops: CDR1 MNHNS, CDR2 SASEGT.

The CDR3 reads CASRLPSSGANVLTF. The CDR3, as DNA: TGTGCCAGCAGGCTGCCGAGCTCTGGGGCCAACGTCCTGACTTTC. The chain links TRBV28 to TRBJ2-6; the D is unclear. The V end was cut by 6 bases, the J end by 0 bases, with 9 bases between. The CDR3 consists of 15 residues. The germline V gene has CDR1 MDHEN and CDR2 SYDVKM.

This clone occurred once. This chain links TRBV12-3 or TRBV12-4 with TRBJ1-3; D remains ambiguous. The V and J ends lost 5 bases and 1 base respectively, with 6 bases between them. The CDR3 has 13 amino acids. The CDR3 bases are TGTGCCAGCAGTCGGGGTTCTGGAAACACCATATATTTT. It yields the protein CASSRGSGNTIYF.

The chain recombines TRBV28 with TRBJ2-2; possible D gene TRBD2, 6 bases. V shed 6 bases and J shed 4 bases, with 18 bases lying between them. This CDR3 contains 16 residues. Germline values: CDR1 MDHEN, CDR2 SYDVKM. The CDR3 DNA follows: TGTGCCAGCAGCCTACTTGTCGGGACTCCCACCGGGGAGCTGTTTTTT. Its translation: CASSLLVGTPTGELFF.

CDR3 residues: CASSSLSSYEQYF. The CDR3 DNA is TGCGCCAGCAGCTCCCTTAGCTCCTACGAGCAGTACTTC. The V and J genes are TRBV5-1 and TRBJ2-7, with D unresolved. CDR3 length: 13 residues. Germline lookup yields CDR1 SGHRS and CDR2 YFSETQ. Trimming pared 3 bases from V and 0 bases from J, leaving 7 bases between. Combining the CDR3 with reference TRBV5-1 and TRBJ2-7 gives the whole variable domain KAGVTQTPRYLIKTRGQQVTLSCSPISGHRSVSWYQQTPGQGLQFLFEYFSETQRNKGNFPGRFSGRQFSNSRSEMNVSTLELGDSALYLCASSSLSSYEQYFGPGTRLTVT.

The chain is built from TRBV7-2 and TRBJ2-5; the match to TRBD2 covers 8 bases. CDR3 length equals 15 residues. Germline values: CDR1 SGHTA, CDR2 FQGNSA. Unmatched junction bases numbered 6, after V lost 1 base and J lost 5 bases. The CDR3 sequence is CASSLVTGGVETQYF. The CDR3 DNA reads TGTGCCAGCAGCTTAGTCACGGGAGGGGTTGAGACCCAGTACTTC.

J is TRBJ2-3 and V is TRBV9; D gene ambiguous. CDR1 SGDLS and CDR2 YYNGEE come from the germline V gene. Between the trimmed V and J ends, which lost 0 bases and 8 bases, there was a span of 4 bases. The CDR3 length is 11 residues. The chain's CDR3 is CASSVGSTQYF. The DNA of the CDR3 is TGTGCCAGCAGCGTAGGGAGTACGCAGTATTTT. The full variable domain, its missing parts supplied by reference TRBV9 and TRBJ2-3, is DSGVTQTPKHLITATGQRVTLRCSPRSGDLSVYWYQQSLDQGLQFLIQYYNGEERAKGNILERFSAQQFPDLHSELNLSSLELGDSALYFCASSVGSTQYFGPGTRLTVL.

V and J are TRBV6-2 or TRBV6-3 and TRBJ2-3, with a weak D call TRBD2 (5 bases). This CDR3 is 16 amino acids long. The germline V gene encodes CDR1 MNHEY and CDR2 SVGEGT. Trimming shortened V by 0 bases and J by 4 bases, and 14 bases separated the two germline ends. The CDR3 spells CASSYSGNGPPDTQYF. Written as DNA, the CDR3 is TGTGCCAGCAGTTACTCCGGGAACGGCCCGCCAGATACGCAGTATTTT.

The chain recombines TRBV10-2 with TRBJ2-5; D gene ambiguous. CDR1 is WSHSY, CDR2 SAAADI, per germline. The CDR3 totals 12 residues. The V gene lost 5 bases and the J gene lost 2 bases, with 6 bases spanning the gap. The CDR3 is CASSRWQETQYF. CDR3 coding DNA: TGCGCCAGCAGTAGGTGGCAAGAGACCCAGTACTTC.

This sequence joins TRBV19 and TRBJ2-6, with D possibly matching TRBD1 (7 bases). This CDR3 comprises 17 residues. V dropped 6 bases and J dropped 1 base, with 16 bases sitting between them. From germline, CDR1 is LNHDA and CDR2 SQIVND (reference sequence). CDR3 protein: CASRGGQYQSGANVLTF. The CDR3 nucleotides read TGTGCCAGTAGGGGGGGACAGTATCAGTCTGGGGCCAACGTCCTGACTTTC.

This rearrangement joins TRBV7-2 to TRBJ1-4; D is possibly TRBD1 (6 bases). CDR1 is SGHTA, CDR2 FQGNSA, per germline. This CDR3 contains 15 residues. Trimming took 1 base from V and 1 from J, leaving 7 bases between them. The CDR3: CASSLVTGTNEKLFF. The DNA of the CDR3 is TGTGCCAGCAGCTTAGTGACAGGAACTAATGAAAAACTGTTTTTT.

The CDR3 region has the DNA TGTGCCTGGATCATCGCGAGCTCTGGAAACACCATATATTTT. Translating it yields CAWIIASSGNTIYF. J is TRBJ1-3 and V is TRBV30; no reliable D call. The CDR3 has 14 amino acids. The germline V gene has CDR1 GTSNPN and CDR2 SVGIG (reference sequence). V was pared by 4 bases and J by 0 bases, with 10 bases between.

V gene TRBV6-6 combines with J gene TRBJ2-7, with a possible D match to TRBD1 (5 bases). This CDR3 has 16 amino acids. Germline V lookup: CDR1 MNHNY, CDR2 SVGAGI (reference sequence). V lost 0 bases, J lost 5 bases, and 17 bases lay in between. The CDR3 sequence is CASSYSPLGVRNEQYF. In DNA, the CDR3 is TGTGCCAGCAGTTACTCTCCCTTAGGGGTGAGGAACGAGCAGTACTTC.

The CDR3 loop reads CASSPIQTGIGYTF. The CDR3 DNA reads as TGTGCCAGCAGCCCGATACAGACAGGGATAGGCTACACCTTC. The genes are TRBV7-2 and TRBJ1-2; 7 nucleotides align to TRBD1. The CDR3 sequence is 14 residues long. J was trimmed by 8 bases and V by 5 bases; bases with no gene match: 11. The germline gives CDR1 SGHTA, CDR2 FQGNSA.

The chain joins TRBV6-4 to TRBJ2-1; D is perhaps TRBD1 or TRBD2 (5 bases each). Per the germline V gene, CDR1 is MRHNA and CDR2 is SNTAGT. The length of the CDR3 is 14 residues. The V and J ends lost 9 bases and 0 bases respectively, with 12 bases between them. In nucleotides, the CDR3 is TGTGCCAGTGAGGGGCAGCACTCCTACAATGAGCAGTTCTTC. It codes for CASEGQHSYNEQFF.

The chain uses TRBV27 and TRBJ2-7; TRBD1 is a possible D gene (5 bases). The CDR3 spans 13 residues. Per the germline V gene, CDR1 is MNHEY and CDR2 is SMNVEV (reference sequence). Trimming shortened V by 3 bases and J by 6 bases, and 12 bases separated the two germline ends. CDR3 sequence: CASSFAGWSEQYF. CDR3 nucleotide sequence: TGTGCCAGCAGTTTTGCAGGGTGGAGCGAGCAGTACTTC.

The chain couples TRBV11-2 to TRBJ2-5, with a weak D call TRBD2 (6 bases). Germline V lookup: CDR1 SGHAT, CDR2 FQNNGV. The CDR3 consists of 14 residues. Trimming removed 7 bases at V and 7 bases at J, with 19 bases between. CDR3 nucleotide sequence: TGTGCCAGCACTCTAGGAGGGACCTCCGGGACCCAGTACTTC. The encoded protein is CASTLGGTSGTQYF. Drawing the rest from reference TRBV11-2 and TRBJ2-5, the complete variable domain is EAGVAQSPRYKIIEKRQSVAFWCNPISGHATLYWYQQILGQGPKLLIQFQNNGVVDDSQLPKDRFSAERLKGVDSTLKIQPAKLEDSAVYLCASTLGGTSGTQYFGPGTRLLVL.

V gene TRBV21-1 combines with J gene TRBJ2-7. TRBV21-1 is a recognized pseudogene. The CDR3 extends over 14 amino acids. The CDR3 nucleotides are TGTGCCAGCAGCAAGAAATGGCTATCCTACGAGCAGTACTTC. This gives the protein CASSKKWLSYEQYF.

The gene calls are TRBV5-1 and TRBJ2-3, with 7 nucleotides matching TRBD1. Germline loops: CDR1 SGHRS, CDR2 YFSETQ. Trimming removed 4 bases from V and 0 bases from J; junction bases left unmatched: 11. The CDR3 has 17 amino acids. The CDR3, as DNA: TGCGCCAGCAGCCAGAGGTCGGACAGGTACAGCACAGATACGCAGTATTTT. It yields the protein CASSQRSDRYSTDTQYF.

CDR3 protein: CASRSQDGSHQPQHF. The CDR3 DNA reads as TGTGCCAGCAGATCGCAGGACGGGTCACATCAGCCCCAGCATTTT. The chain recombines TRBV28 with TRBJ1-5; no clear D gene. CDR1 is MDHEN and CDR2 is SYDVKM in the germline V gene. This CDR3 contains 15 residues. Between the trimmed V and J ends, which lost 6 bases and 5 bases, there was a span of 17 bases. The full variable domain, completed using reference TRBV28 and TRBJ1-5, is DVKVTQSSRYLVKRTGEKVFLECVQDMDHENMFWYRQDPGLGLRLIYFSYDVKMKEKGDIPEGYSVSREKKERFSLILESASTNQTSMYLCASRSQDGSHQPQHFGDGTRLSIL.

This clone was counted a single time. The gene calls are TRBV7-2 and TRBJ2-3; weak D call: TRBD1 (5 bases). The ends were cut back, 3 bases at V and 1 base at J, with 11 bases in the middle. Germline values: CDR1 SGHTA, CDR2 FQGNSA. There are 15 residues in the CDR3. DNA of the CDR3: TGTGCCAGCAGCTTTGGAACAGGACGCACAGATACGCAGTATTTT. Protein sequence: CASSFGTGRTDTQYF.

The count of this clone is one. This chain links TRBV9 with TRBJ2-3; D is unresolved. The V gene lost 5 bases and the J gene lost 1 base, with 2 bases spanning the gap. Germline loops: CDR1 SGDLS, CDR2 YYNGEE. This CDR3 contains 11 residues. DNA for the CDR3: TGTGCCAGCAGTCGCACAGATACGCAGTATTTT. It yields the protein CASSRTDTQYF.